The 21 T cell receptor beta chains in this list originate from one sample, sequenced in a study of blood T cell repertoires in COVID-19. The method was immunoSEQ multiplex PCR; TCRdb's version includes in-frame clones alone and lacks a portion of them. The table shows around 300,000 clones, with 80% to 95% occurring only once. The sequenced sample consisted of peripheral blood. The receptors were sampled from a woman aged 25 to 39 with COVID-19, enrolled during active disease.

The V call is TRBV30, the J call TRBJ1-2, with a tentative D call TRBD1 (6 bases). This CDR3 region has 13 residues. CDR1 is GTSNPN and CDR2 is SVGIG in the germline V gene (reference sequence). V was cut by 0 bases and J by 6 bases, with 11 bases left in between. DNA for the CDR3: TGTGCCTGGAGTGTATCAGGGGATGATGGCTACACCTTC. It encodes CAWSVSGDDGYTF.

The genes are TRBV24-1 and TRBJ2-5, with 7 bases that match TRBD1. After removal of 3 bases from V and 5 bases from J, the junction contained 8 bases not matched to a gene. This CDR3 comprises 15 residues. The germline CDR1 and CDR2 sequences are KGHDR and SFDVKD. The chain's CDR3 is CATSDPRQGMETQYF. The CDR3 bases are TGTGCCACCAGTGATCCTCGACAGGGAATGGAGACCCAGTACTTC.

Regarding this clone: In the same sample, other DNA sequences code for this CDR3. The chain employs TRBV5-1 and TRBJ2-1; the D is unclear. Germline CDR1 and CDR2: SGHRS and YFSETQ. Trimming pared 0 bases from V and 6 bases from J, leaving 7 bases between. The CDR3 sequence is 13 residues long. The CDR3 loop reads CASSLGLLNEQFF. As DNA, the CDR3 is TGCGCCAGCAGCTTGGGGCTCCTCAATGAGCAGTTCTTC. Combining the CDR3 with reference TRBV5-1 and TRBJ2-1 gives the whole variable domain KAGVTQTPRYLIKTRGQQVTLSCSPISGHRSVSWYQQTPGQGLQFLFEYFSETQRNKGNFPGRFSGRQFSNSRSEMNVSTLELGDSALYLCASSLGLLNEQFFGPGTRLTVL.

The rearrangement joins TRBV6-5 to TRBJ1-6; D is possibly TRBD1 (6 bases). This CDR3 is 15 amino acids long. The germline V and J ends were trimmed by 5 bases and 8 bases, with 16 bases remaining between them. Germline CDR1 MNHEY, CDR2 SVGAGI. The CDR3 sequence is CASSQTGQRYSPLHF. CDR3 DNA: TGTGCCAGCAGTCAAACCGGACAGCGGTATTCACCCCTCCACTTT.

The sample holds one count of this clone. The chain joins TRBV3-1 (or the pseudogene TRBV3-2) to TRBJ2-1; 7 bases agree with TRBD2. The V gene's germline CDR1 is LGHDT and CDR2 YNNKEL (reference sequence). The ends lost 0 bases at V and 14 bases at J; junction bases unmatched: 4. The CDR3 runs to 12 residues. CDR3 sequence: CASSQERTRKFF. CDR3 sequence (DNA): TGTGCCAGCAGCCAAGAGAGGACTAGAAAGTTCTTC.

The chain is built from TRBV7-8 and TRBJ1-2, with D perhaps TRBD1 (6 bases). The CDR3 has 15 residues. Per germline, CDR1 SGHVS and CDR2 FQNEAQ. The V gene lost 5 bases and the J gene lost 2 bases, with 15 bases spanning the gap. The CDR3 bases are TGTGCCAGCAGCCCGCCGACAGGCGTCAACTATGGCTACACCTTC. Its protein is CASSPPTGVNYGYTF.

The V and J genes are TRBV5-1 and TRBJ2-7; the D gene is possibly TRBD1 (5 bases). Between the trimmed V and J ends, which lost 1 base and 0 bases, there was a span of 11 bases. The germline V gene has CDR1 SGHRS and CDR2 YFSETQ. The CDR3 sequence is 15 residues long. The CDR3 DNA follows: TGCGCCAGCAGCTTGTACCGGACACCCTCCTACGAGCAGTACTTC. It specifies CASSLYRTPSYEQYF.

This chain joins TRBV5-1 and TRBJ1-1; 8 bases fit TRBD1. The junction had 5 bases not matched to a gene; V was cut back by 4 bases and J by 3 bases. Germline CDR1 and CDR2: SGHRS and YFSETQ. This CDR3 comprises 14 residues. The DNA for the CDR3 is TGCGCCAGCAGCATTACAGGGGGGGACACTGAAGCTTTCTTT. Its translation: CASSITGGDTEAFF.

The V call is TRBV6-2 or TRBV6-3, the J call TRBJ2-2, with a tentative D call TRBD2 (6 bases). V was trimmed by 3 bases and J by 4 bases, leaving 15 bases between them. The germline V gene encodes CDR1 MNHEY and CDR2 SVGEGT. The CDR3 has 16 residues. The CDR3: CASSYKATSFTGELFF. CDR3 nucleotides: TGTGCCAGCAGTTATAAGGCGACTAGTTTCACCGGGGAGCTGTTTTTT.

The V gene is TRBV5-6, the J gene TRBJ1-6; D unresolved. This CDR3 comprises 16 residues. V lost 2 bases to trimming and J lost 5 bases, with 14 bases between them. Germline CDR1 reads SGHDT; CDR2 reads YYEEEE. The CDR3 region is CASSLFPGPNNSPLHF. CDR3 coding DNA: TGTGCCAGCAGCTTATTCCCGGGTCCCAATAATTCACCCCTCCACTTT.

V is TRBV27 and J is TRBJ2-5, with a possible D match to TRBD2 (6 bases). The length of the CDR3 is 17 residues. V was shortened by 0 bases and J by 1 base, with 15 bases between the two germline ends. CDR1 is MNHEY and CDR2 is SMNVEV in the germline V gene (reference sequence). The CDR3 nucleotides are TGTGCCAGCAGTTTATCACGCGGCGGGACCGGCCAAGAGACCCAGTACTTC. Protein sequence: CASSLSRGGTGQETQYF.

There are a few counts of this clone. The rearrangement links TRBV6-2 or TRBV6-3 to TRBJ2-7; 9 bases are a match to TRBD2. After removal of 6 bases from V and 7 bases from J, the junction contained 13 bases not matched to a gene. Germline CDR1 and CDR2: MNHEY and SVGEGT. This CDR3 is built from 15 residues. The CDR3 DNA reads TGTGCCAGCAGCCCCCCGACTAGCGGCTTTAGGGAGCAGTACTTC. Its protein product is CASSPPTSGFREQYF.

The chain combines TRBV6-6 with TRBJ2-3; the D is unclear. Germline loops: CDR1 MNHNY, CDR2 SVGAGI (reference sequence). Trimming removed 3 bases at V and 3 bases at J, with 7 bases between. This CDR3 is 13 amino acids long. In DNA form, the CDR3 reads TGTGCCAGCAGTTATAAGGAGACAGATACGCAGTATTTT. It is translated as CASSYKETDTQYF.

The chain has TRBV5-1 and TRBJ1-5; D is unclear. V was shortened by 4 bases and J by 3 bases, with 8 bases between the two germline ends. The CDR3 totals 13 residues. Germline V gene data show CDR1 as SGHRS and CDR2 as YFSETQ. As DNA, the CDR3 is TGCGCCAGCAGCCGGGATTACAATCAGCCCCAGCATTTT. Translation: CASSRDYNQPQHF.

In its sample, this clone was seen once. The gene calls are TRBV5-4 and TRBJ2-4; 7 bases agree with TRBD2. Germline loops: CDR1 SGHNT, CDR2 YYREEE (reference sequence). There are 13 residues in the CDR3. The trim removed 5 bases at V and 9 bases at J, leaving 8 bases unmatched. CDR3 loop: CASSLGGEGIQYF. The DNA for the CDR3 is TGTGCCAGCAGTCTTGGGGGGGAGGGCATTCAGTACTTC. The full variable domain, in which reference TRBV5-4 and TRBJ2-4 provide the parts outside the CDR3, is ETGVTQSPTHLIKTRGQQVTLRCSSQSGHNTVSWYQQALGQGPQFIFQYYREEENGRGNFPPRFSGLQFPNYSSELNVNALELDDSALYLCASSLGGEGIQYFGAGTRLSVL.

The V call is TRBV11-3, the J call TRBJ2-3; D may be TRBD2 (5 bases). CDR3 size: 13 residues. The ends were cut back, 3 bases at V and 3 bases at J, with 7 bases in the middle. Germline CDR1 is SGHNT and CDR2 is YENEEA. CDR3 in DNA: TGTGCCAGCAGCTTTGAGCGGACAGATACGCAGTATTTT. Residues: CASSFERTDTQYF.

J is TRBJ2-1 and V is TRBV4-1, with D maybe TRBD2 (5 bases). This CDR3 region has 13 residues. CDR1 is MGHRA and CDR2 is YSYEKL in the germline V gene. Trimming removed 1 base at V and 7 bases at J, with 8 bases between. The CDR3 DNA sequence: TGCGCCAGCAGCCAAGTATCGGGGAATGAGCAGTTCTTC. It translates to CASSQVSGNEQFF.

The chain is built from TRBV10-3 and TRBJ2-5; tentatively, D is TRBD1 (6 bases). Per germline, CDR1 ENHRY and CDR2 SYGVKD. There are 14 residues in the CDR3. V was pared by 5 bases and J by 3 bases, with 13 bases between. The CDR3: CAISNRQAEETQYF. The CDR3 region has the DNA TGTGCCATCAGTAACCGACAGGCAGAAGAGACCCAGTACTTC.

This sequence joins TRBV5-6 and TRBJ1-5; TRBD1 matches at 12 bases. V gave up 4 bases and J gave up 1 base; unmatched junction bases: 12. The CDR3 length is 19 residues. Germline V CDR1 and CDR2: SGHDT, YYEEEE. The CDR3 coding sequence is TGTGCCAGCAGCCCCACCCGGGACAGGGGGCTAGAAAGCAATCAGCCCCAGCATTTT. Protein product: CASSPTRDRGLESNQPQHF.

The chain joins TRBV5-4 to TRBJ2-7, with 10 bases aligning to TRBD2. With V trimmed by 4 bases and J by 4 bases, 17 bases remained unmatched. There are 18 residues in the CDR3. CDR1 and CDR2 from the germline V gene are SGHNT and YYREEE (reference sequence). The CDR3 reads CASSPGLGAGGIGYEQYF. CDR3 nucleotide sequence: TGTGCCAGCAGCCCTGGCTTGGGAGCGGGAGGGATAGGATACGAGCAGTACTTC.

V usage is TRBV9 and J usage is TRBJ2-2, with 12 bases fitting TRBD2. Germline assignment: CDR1 SGDLS and CDR2 YYNGEE. The trim removed 4 bases at V and 5 bases at J, leaving 9 bases unmatched. This CDR3 has 17 residues. In DNA, the CDR3 is TGTGCCAGCAGCCCTTTTAGGACTAGCGGGATTACCGGGGAGCTGTTTTTT. Amino acid sequence: CASSPFRTSGITGELFF.